The entry below describes one T cell receptor beta chain. Its antigen is not identified. Produced via immunoSEQ multiplex PCR; TCRdb's table is partial and in-frame only. The sample holds 60,000 to 95,000 clones, 95% to 98% seen once. Trimming left V 2 bases short and J 1 base short, with 14 bases between. This CDR3 contains 16 residues. Germline V gene sequence: CDR1 MNHEY, CDR2 SMNVEV (reference sequence). The sample comes from a study of Tregs in tolerant kidney transplant recipients. Points from the study as a whole: Biological reproducibility was not directly addressed, but technical replication error appeared minimal. Findings come from small patient numbers and require larger validation.

The TCR comes from a human donor who received a combined kidney and bone marrow transplant. J is TRBJ1-1 and V is TRBV27, with D possibly matching TRBD1 (5 bases). Sequencing was performed on CD4+ T cells from blood, taken before the transplant. CDR3 nucleotide sequence: TGTGCCAGCAGTTTAAGCAGGGCCCCGGGGAACACTGAAGCTTTCTTT. Residues: CASSLSRAPGNTEAFF.